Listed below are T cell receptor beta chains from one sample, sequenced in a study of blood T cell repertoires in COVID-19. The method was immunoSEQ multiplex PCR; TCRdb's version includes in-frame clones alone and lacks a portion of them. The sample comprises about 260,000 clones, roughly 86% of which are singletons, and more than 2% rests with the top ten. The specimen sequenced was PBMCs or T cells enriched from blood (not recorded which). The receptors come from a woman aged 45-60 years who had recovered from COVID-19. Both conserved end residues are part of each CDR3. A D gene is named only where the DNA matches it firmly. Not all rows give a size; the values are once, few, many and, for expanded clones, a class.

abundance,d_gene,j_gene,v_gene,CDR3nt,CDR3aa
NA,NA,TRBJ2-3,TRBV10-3,TGTGCCATCAGTGTGGAAACTAGAGGTACGCAGTATTTT,CAISVETRGTQYF
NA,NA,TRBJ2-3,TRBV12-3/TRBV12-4,TGTGCCAGCAGTTTTCTATCAGATACGCAGTATTTT,CASSFLSDTQYF
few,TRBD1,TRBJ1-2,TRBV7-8,TGTGCCAGCAGCTTATTTACTGGGACAGGGGGTGGCTACACCTTC,CASSLFTGTGGGYTF
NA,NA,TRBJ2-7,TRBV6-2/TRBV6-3,TGTGCCAGCAGTTTTTCCCCGTTGCGGGTGTTCGAGCAGTACTTC,CASSFSPLRVFEQYF
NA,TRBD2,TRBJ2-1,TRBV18,TGTGCCAGCTCACCTTTGACTAGCGGGGGGGCCGGTGAGCAGTTCTTC,CASSPLTSGGAGEQFF
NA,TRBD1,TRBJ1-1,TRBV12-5,TGTGCTAGTGCCCCCTTTAAGGCGGGACAGGGATTAGGGGGGACTGAAGCTTTCTTT,CASAPFKAGQGLGGTEAFF
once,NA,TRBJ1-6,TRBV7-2,TGTGCCAGCAGCCTAGGTAGCTCCTATAATTCACCCCTCCACTTT,CASSLGSSYNSPLHF
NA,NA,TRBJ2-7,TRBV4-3,TGCGCCAGCAGCCAAGATATGACATTCTACGAGCAGTACTTC,CASSQDMTFYEQYF
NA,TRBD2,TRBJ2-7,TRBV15,TGTGCCACCAGCGAGGGGACTAGCGTAACCTACGAGCAGTACTTC,CATSEGTSVTYEQYF
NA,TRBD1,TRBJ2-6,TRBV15,TGTGCCACCAGCGACAGGGTGGTAACTGGGGCCAACGTCCTGACTTTC,CATSDRVVTGANVLTF
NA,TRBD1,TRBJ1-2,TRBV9,TGTGCCAGCAGCGGACAGGGGGTGGAACACACCTTC,CASSGQGVEHTF
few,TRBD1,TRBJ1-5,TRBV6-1,TGTGCCAGCAGTGAAGCCGGCGACAGGGGCCGGCAGCCCCAGCATTTT,CASSEAGDRGRQPQHF
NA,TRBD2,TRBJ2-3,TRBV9,TGTGCCAGCAGCGTCGAGCGGGAGACAGATACGCAGTATTTT,CASSVERETDTQYF
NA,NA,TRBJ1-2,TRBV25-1,TGTGCCAGCAGTGAATCAGGAGGTGGAGGGCAGAGTGTCACCTTC,CASSESGGGGQSVTF
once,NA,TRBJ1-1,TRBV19,TGTGCCAGTAGTATAGTCGTGAACACTGAAGCTTTCTTT,CASSIVVNTEAFF
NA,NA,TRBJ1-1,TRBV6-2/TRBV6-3,TGTGCCAGCAGCCTCCTTGTTGGAGCGGCTTTCTTT,CASSLLVGAAFF
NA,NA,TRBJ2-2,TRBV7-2,TGTGCCAGCAGCTCTCAGTCGGGAGCGACGGGCACCGGGGAGCTGTTTTTT,CASSSQSGATGTGELFF
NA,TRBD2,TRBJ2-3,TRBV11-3,TGTGCCAGCAGCTTAGAACCGGGACTAGCGTCAACAGATACGCAGTATTTT,CASSLEPGLASTDTQYF
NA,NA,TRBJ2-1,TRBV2,TGTGCCAGCAGTGAAGGGCAGGGCAGCTACAATGAGCAGTTCTTC,CASSEGQGSYNEQFF
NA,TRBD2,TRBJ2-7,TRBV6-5,TGTGCCAGCAGTTACGGACTAGCGGGATCCGAGCAGTACTTC,CASSYGLAGSEQYF